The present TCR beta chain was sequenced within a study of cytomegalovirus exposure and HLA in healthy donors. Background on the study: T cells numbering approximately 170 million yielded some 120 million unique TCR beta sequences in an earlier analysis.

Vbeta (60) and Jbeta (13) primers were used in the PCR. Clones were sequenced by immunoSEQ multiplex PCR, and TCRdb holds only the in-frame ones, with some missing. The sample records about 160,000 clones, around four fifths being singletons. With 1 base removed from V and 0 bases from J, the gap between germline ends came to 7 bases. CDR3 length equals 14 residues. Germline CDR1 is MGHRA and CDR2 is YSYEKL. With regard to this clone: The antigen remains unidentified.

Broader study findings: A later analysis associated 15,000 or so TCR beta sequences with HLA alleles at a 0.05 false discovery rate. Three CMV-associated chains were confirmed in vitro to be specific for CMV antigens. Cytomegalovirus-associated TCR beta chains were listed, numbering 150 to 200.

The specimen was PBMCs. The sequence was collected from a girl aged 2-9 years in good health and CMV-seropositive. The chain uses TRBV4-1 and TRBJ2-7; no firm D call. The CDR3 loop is CASSQVYSSYEQYF. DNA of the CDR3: TGCGCCAGCAGCCAAGTTTACTCCTCCTACGAGCAGTACTTC.